This record concerns one T cell receptor (beta chain) sequence. The V gene end was trimmed by 4 bases and the J gene end by 8 bases; junction bases not matched to a gene: 14. CDR1 is SGHTS and CDR2 is YDEGEE in the germline V gene. CDR3 size: 15 residues. This sample was included in a study of T cell changes during pregnancy in multiple sclerosis. Using immunoSEQ multiplex PCR, the repertoire was profiled, and TCRdb retains in-frame clones only, with some absent. In the table there are 65,000 to 85,000 clones, nearly 95% of which are singletons. This TCR was recovered from a female donor with multiple sclerosis, enrolled in a pregnancy study. Sequenced here: CD4+ T cells from peripheral blood mononuclear cells, sampled after pregnancy. The rearrangement links TRBV5-8 to TRBJ1-1; 7 positions agree with TRBD1. The CDR3 region has the DNA TGTGCCAGCAGCACGCACAGGGGAGGCACCCGGGAAGCTTTCTTT. Amino acids: CASSTHRGGTREAFF.